This T cell receptor (beta chain) was retrieved from a study of CD8+ T cells in alopecia areata. Notes on the study in general: Sequences from scalp samples also cover resident alphabeta T cells of normal skin. For lesional scalp, especially alopecia totalis/universalis, clonality was higher than in normal scalp. Possibly as an HLA-related effect, TCR sharing across patients appeared less clear than in mice.

As regards this clone: The antigen is undetermined.

Sequencing relied on a cDNA template that was reverse transcribed from extracted RNA. TCRdb's table, derived via immunoSEQ multiplex PCR, lists solely in-frame clones and lacks some. This table has more than 95,000 clones, approximately 60% appearing once. Germline V lookup: CDR1 SGHNT, CDR2 YYREEE (reference sequence). The CDR3 is 17 amino acids. Unmatched junction bases numbered 9, after V lost 4 bases and J lost 2 bases. The V call is TRBV5-4, the J call TRBJ2-4; 10 bases fit TRBD1. Source material: CD4+ T cells sorted from blood. This TCR was recovered from a human donor in good health. The CDR3 sequence is CASSPGTGVGTKNIQYF. DNA of the CDR3: TGTGCCAGCAGCCCGGGGACAGGGGTGGGGACCAAAAACATTCAGTACTTC.